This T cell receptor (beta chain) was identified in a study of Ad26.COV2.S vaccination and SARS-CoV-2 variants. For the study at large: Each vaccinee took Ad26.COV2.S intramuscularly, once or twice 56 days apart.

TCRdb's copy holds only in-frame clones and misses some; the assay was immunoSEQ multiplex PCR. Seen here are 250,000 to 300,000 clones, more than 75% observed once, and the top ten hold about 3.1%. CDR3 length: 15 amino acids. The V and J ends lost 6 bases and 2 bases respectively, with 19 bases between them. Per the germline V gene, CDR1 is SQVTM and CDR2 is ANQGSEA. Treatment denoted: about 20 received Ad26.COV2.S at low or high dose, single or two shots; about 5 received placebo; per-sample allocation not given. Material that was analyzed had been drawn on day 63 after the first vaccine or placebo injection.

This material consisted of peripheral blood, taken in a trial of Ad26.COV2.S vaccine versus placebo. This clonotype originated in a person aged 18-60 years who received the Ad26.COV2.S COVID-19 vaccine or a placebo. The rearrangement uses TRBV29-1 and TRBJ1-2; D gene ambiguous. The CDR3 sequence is CSVGMLGVSNYGYTF. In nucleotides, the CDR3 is TGCAGCGTGGGGATGCTCGGGGTATCAAACTATGGCTACACCTTC.